This T cell receptor beta chain was captured by sequencing in a study of shared T cell receptors in the human thymus. The CDR3 is 15 residues long. The data were produced by immunoSEQ multiplex PCR, yet TCRdb's version contains in-frame clones alone and is incomplete. The sample gives hundreds of thousands of clones, over 75% of which show up once; 0.01% is in the top ten. These data were also filed under a second study, of human thymus T cells. That work states: The thymus was resected at corrective cardiac surgery. Related studies noted strongly shared thymic repertoires across unrelated people.

Sample: thymocytes. The sequence was obtained from a boy in the first two years of life with a congenital heart defect. V and J are TRBV21-1 and TRBJ2-1; no DNA check was done on the table's D call, TRBD2. TRBV21-1 represents a pseudogene. The CDR3 loop reads CASSRRTSGRNEQFF. The CDR3 DNA reads TGTGCCAGCAGCAGGAGGACTAGCGGCAGGAATGAGCAGTTCTTC.